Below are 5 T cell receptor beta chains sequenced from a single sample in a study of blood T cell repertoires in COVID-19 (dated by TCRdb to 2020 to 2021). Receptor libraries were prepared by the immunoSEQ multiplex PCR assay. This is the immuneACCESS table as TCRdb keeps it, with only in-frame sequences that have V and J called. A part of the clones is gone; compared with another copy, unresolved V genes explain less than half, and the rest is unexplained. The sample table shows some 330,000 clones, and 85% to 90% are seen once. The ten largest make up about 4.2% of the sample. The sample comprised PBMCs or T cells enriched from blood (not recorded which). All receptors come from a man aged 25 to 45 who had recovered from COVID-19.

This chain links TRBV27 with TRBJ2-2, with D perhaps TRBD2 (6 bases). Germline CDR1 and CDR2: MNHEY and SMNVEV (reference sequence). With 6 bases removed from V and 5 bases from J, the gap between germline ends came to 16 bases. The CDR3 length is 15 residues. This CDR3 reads CASSYKSAGTGELFF. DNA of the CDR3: TGTGCCAGCAGCTACAAGAGCGCGGGAACCGGGGAGCTGTTTTTT.

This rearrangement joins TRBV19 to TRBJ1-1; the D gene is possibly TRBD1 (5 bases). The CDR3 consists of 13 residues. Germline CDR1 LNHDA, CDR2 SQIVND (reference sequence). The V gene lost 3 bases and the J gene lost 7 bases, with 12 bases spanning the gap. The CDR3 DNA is TGTGCCAGTAGTATCCATGGGGCAGTTGAAGCTTTCTTT. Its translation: CASSIHGAVEAFF.

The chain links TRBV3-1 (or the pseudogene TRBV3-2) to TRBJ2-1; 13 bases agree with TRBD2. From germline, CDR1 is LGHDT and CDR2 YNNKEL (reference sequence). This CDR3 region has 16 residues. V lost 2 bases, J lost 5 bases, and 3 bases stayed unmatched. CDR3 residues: CASSQRGLAGNNEQFF. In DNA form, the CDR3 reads TGTGCCAGCAGCCAACGGGGACTAGCGGGGAACAATGAGCAGTTCTTC.

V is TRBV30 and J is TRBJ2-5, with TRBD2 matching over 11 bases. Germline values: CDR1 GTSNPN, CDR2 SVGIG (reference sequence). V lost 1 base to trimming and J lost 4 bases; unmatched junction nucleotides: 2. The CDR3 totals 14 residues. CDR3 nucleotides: TGTGCCTGGAGTGGTCTAGCGGGAGGAGAGACCCAGTACTTC. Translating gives CAWSGLAGGETQYF.

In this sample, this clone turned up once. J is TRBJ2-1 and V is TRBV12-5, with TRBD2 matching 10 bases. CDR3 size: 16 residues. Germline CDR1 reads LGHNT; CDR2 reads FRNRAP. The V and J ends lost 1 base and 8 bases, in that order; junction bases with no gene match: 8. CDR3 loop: CASGLGRLAGLDEQFF. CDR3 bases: TGTGCTAGTGGTTTGGGGAGACTAGCGGGTTTAGATGAGCAGTTCTTC.